This T cell receptor beta chain was retrieved from a study of blood T cell repertoires in COVID-19. Across the whole study: Acute and convalescent COVID-19 samples came from the United States, Italy and Spain. Sample material is recorded as cDNA or gDNA derived from T cells, B-cell-depleted T cells, or PBMCs.

In the source study's methods: Reference gene primer amplification gave estimated nucleated cell counts. Assay: immunoSEQ multiplex PCR; the TCRdb copy retains only in-frame clones and omits some. That table furnishes V, J and clone size, whereas the DNA furnished D and trimming. The data show about 670,000 clones, around 90% seen once. A single count supports this clone. The sequence derives from a woman aged 18-29 years with acute or convalescent COVID-19. Sequencing was carried out using peripheral blood.

The CDR3 loop reads CASSQGLAGGVDTQYF. The CDR3 bases are TGTGCCAGCAGCCAGGGACTAGCGGGGGGGGTGGATACGCAGTATTTT. The chain couples TRBV3-1 (or the pseudogene TRBV3-2) to TRBJ2-3; 16 bases match TRBD2. Per germline, CDR1 LGHDT and CDR2 YNNKEL (reference sequence). After removal of 3 bases from V and 6 bases from J, the junction contained 3 bases not matched to a gene. The CDR3 contains 16 residues.